This TCR beta chain is drawn from a study of tumor and adjacent non-tumor tissue in lung cancer. Study-wide results and caveats: TCR diversity was significantly greater in tumor than normal lung tissue. Patients with more diverse tumor TCRs had worse survival.

The V and J ends lost 0 bases and 7 bases, in that order; junction bases with no gene match: 7. Germline-derived CDR1 and CDR2 are MGHRA and YSYEKL. This CDR3 is built from 17 residues. No cell sorting was done before RNA was extracted from the tissue. More than 3 cm separated this lung sample from the edge of the tumor. TCRbeta libraries were built with three rounds of nested PCR, modified from ARM-PCR. TCRdb reprocessed the multiplex PCR reads via MiXCR and lists one record per CDR3 protein. The sample has about 50,000 distinct CDR3 sequences; about 70% are singletons. Points on this clonotype: Its target is not known.

The V gene is TRBV4-1, the J gene TRBJ2-2, with 11 bases identical to TRBD1. This clonotype was sampled from a woman aged 60-75 years with non-small cell lung cancer. Sequenced: distant non-tumor lung tissue. The CDR3 spells CASSQDPGQGVGGELFF. The CDR3 DNA reads as TGCGCCAGCAGCCAAGATCCGGGACAGGGGGTGGGCGGGGAGCTGTTTTTT.